A single sample is the source of the 8 T cell receptor beta chains below, sequenced in a study of T cell responses to AZD1222 COVID-19 vaccine. The table came from immunoSEQ multiplex PCR; TCRdb's copy has only in-frame clones and leaves some out. The data hold about 100,000 clones, with approximately 86% observed a single time. This specimen was peripheral blood, taken on day 0 of AZD1222 vaccination. All receptors come from an adult in good health.

The chain has TRBV5-1 and TRBJ1-2; 7 bases line up with TRBD1. J lost 5 bases, V lost 3 bases, and 13 bases had no gene match. This CDR3 region has 16 residues. The germline CDR1 and CDR2 sequences are SGHRS and YFSETQ. The CDR3 sequence is CASSSTFGTAVYGYTF. CDR3 nucleotides: TGCGCCAGCAGCTCTACCTTCGGGACAGCAGTTTATGGCTACACCTTC.

The chain couples TRBV7-9 to TRBJ2-1; possibly TRBD1 for D (6 bases). Germline CDR1 reads SEHNR; CDR2 reads FQNEAQ (reference sequence). The length of the CDR3 is 14 residues. V shed 1 base and J shed 6 bases, with 10 bases lying between them. CDR3 sequence: CASSLGGQRNEQFF. Here the CDR3 DNA reads TGTGCCAGCAGCTTAGGGGGACAACGCAATGAGCAGTTCTTC.

V is TRBV5-4 and J is TRBJ1-2; 10 nucleotides match TRBD1. The V gene end was trimmed by 2 bases and the J gene end by 7 bases; junction bases not matched to a gene: 8. The germline V gene encodes CDR1 SGHNT and CDR2 YYREEE (reference sequence). The CDR3 is 15 amino acids. In DNA, the CDR3 is TGTGCCAGCAGCTTAGTTGGGACAGGGGAAAGTGGCTACACCTTC. This sequence encodes CASSLVGTGESGYTF.

The V gene is TRBV3-1 (or the pseudogene TRBV3-2), the J gene TRBJ1-3; 7 bases match TRBD1. There are 13 residues in the CDR3. Germline V gene sequence: CDR1 LGHDT, CDR2 YNNKEL (reference sequence). The ends lost 7 bases at V and 7 bases at J; junction bases unmatched: 7. CDR3 DNA sequence: TGTGCCAGCACCCGACAGGGAGGGAACACCATATATTTT. Protein product: CASTRQGGNTIYF.

The chain recombines TRBV4-1 with TRBJ2-7; D call uncertain. CDR1 is MGHRA, CDR2 YSYEKL, per germline. This CDR3 is 15 amino acids long. Between the trimmed V and J ends, which lost 1 base and 5 bases, there was a span of 15 bases. CDR3 sequence: CASSQGTPSYNEQYF. DNA of the CDR3: TGCGCCAGCAGCCAAGGTACCCCTAGTTACAACGAGCAGTACTTC.

This chain joins TRBV30 and TRBJ1-6, with unresolved D. This CDR3 has 11 residues. The V end was cut by 2 bases, the J end by 12 bases, with 8 bases between. Looked up from germline, CDR1 is GTSNPN and CDR2 is SVGIG (reference sequence). The CDR3 DNA reads TGTGCCTGGAGTCCACGGGGACCCCTCCACTTT. This encodes CAWSPRGPLHF.

The V call is TRBV14, the J call TRBJ2-7, with D perhaps matching TRBD2 (6 bases). CDR3 length equals 14 residues. The V gene lost 4 bases and the J gene lost 6 bases, with 16 bases spanning the gap. Germline V gives CDR1 SGHDN, CDR2 FVKESK. The CDR3 bases are TGTGCCAGCAGCCCCCGACTAGGCGCGGGCGAGCAGTACTTC. This gives the protein CASSPRLGAGEQYF. The full variable domain, with the rest looked up from reference TRBV14 and TRBJ2-7, is EAGVTQFPSHSVIEKGQTVTLRCDPISGHDNLYWYRRVMGKEIKFLLHFVKESKQDESGMPNNRFLAERTGGTYSTLKVQPAELEDSGVYFCASSPRLGAGEQYFGPGTRLTVT.

The chain couples TRBV10-3 to TRBJ2-5; 8 nucleotides align to TRBD2. This CDR3 has 16 amino acids. V dropped 0 bases and J dropped 4; count of bases not matched to a gene: 7. CDR1 is ENHRY, CDR2 SYGVKD, per germline. Here the CDR3 reads CAISESNGRARETQYF. The CDR3, as DNA: TGTGCCATCAGTGAGTCTAACGGGAGGGCCAGAGAGACCCAGTACTTC.